This is a list of T cell receptor beta chains from one sample in a study of early stage breast cancer tumors. Sequencing was performed with immunoSEQ multiplex PCR; in TCRdb, only in-frame clones are kept and a portion is missing. The sample has 9,000 to 10,000 clones, roughly 70% seen once. The sequencing sample was made of breast tumor tissue. The receptors stem from a person in their fifties or sixties with breast cancer. Both conserved end residues are part of each CDR3.

>TRBV7-9|TRBJ1-3
CASSLSAQWPSTSADTIYF
>TRBV6-8|TRBJ2-1
CASSLGSGGRYNEQFF
>TRBV7-6|TRBJ2-7
CASSTTSGSGEQYF
>TRBV6-5|TRBJ2-5
CASSYSTGSAETQYF
>TRBV7-9|TRBJ2-3
CASSLAGAHTDTQYF
>TRBV2|TRBJ2-5
CASSDTGSGETQYF
>TRBV29-1|TRBJ2-3
CSVEERKGTDTQYF
>TRBV28|TRBJ2-7
CASRQAYEQYF
>TRBV27|TRBJ2-5
CASSSGTSGIRGETQYF
>TRBV4-3|TRBJ2-3
CASSQYRTDTQYF
>TRBV4-2|TRBJ2-5
CASSQDVAGGQETQYF
>TRBV4-3|TRBJ2-7
CASSQGRLYEQYF
>TRBV5-1|TRBJ1-1
CASSLAPVGGQGAPTEAFF
>TRBV18|TRBJ1-1
CASSPEVWGRGNTEAFF
>TRBV7-2|TRBJ2-2
CASSSKTNTGELFF
>TRBV19|TRBJ2-1
CASKRAGGTNEQFF
>TRBV9|TRBJ2-3
CASSVEANRADTQYF
>TRBV7-9|TRBJ2-5
CASSLAQETQYF
>TRBV19|TRBJ1-6
CASSINTDSPLHF
>TRBV19|TRBJ1-2
CASSGTARGYYGYTF
>TRBV28|TRBJ1-6
CASSLLQGPNSPLHF
>TRBV21-1|TRBJ2-1
CASSKAQASGGANEQFF
>TRBV6-1|TRBJ2-1
CASSPLGPYNEQFF
>TRBV29-1|TRBJ1-1
CSITRGGGTEAFF
>TRBV5-5|TRBJ2-5
CASSLLGGGQETQYF
>TRBV6-6|TRBJ2-5
CASSLKETQYF
>TRBV28|TRBJ2-7
CASSFQQGTYEQYF